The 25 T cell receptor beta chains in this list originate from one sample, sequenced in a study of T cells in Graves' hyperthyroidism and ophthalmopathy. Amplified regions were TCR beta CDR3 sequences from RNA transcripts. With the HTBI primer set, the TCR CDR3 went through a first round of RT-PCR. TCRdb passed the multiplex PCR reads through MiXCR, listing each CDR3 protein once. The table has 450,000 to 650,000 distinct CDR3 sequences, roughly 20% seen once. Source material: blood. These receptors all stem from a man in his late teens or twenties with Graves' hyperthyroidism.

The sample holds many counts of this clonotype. The CDR3 DNA follows: TGTGCCAGCAGTGGACAGGTCGGAAACACCATATATTTT. Protein sequence: CASSGQVGNTIYF. The chain is built from TRBV2 and TRBJ1-3; a possible D gene is TRBD1 (6 bases). The CDR3 contains 13 residues. CDR1 SNHLY and CDR2 FYNNEI come from the germline V gene. V lost 4 bases to trimming and J lost 4 bases, with 8 bases between them. The full variable domain, in which reference TRBV2 and TRBJ1-3 provide the parts outside the CDR3, is EPEVTQTPSHQVTQMGQEVILRCVPISNHLYFYWYRQILGQKVEFLVSFYNNEISEKSEIFDDQFSVERPDGSNFTLKIRSTKLEDSAMYFCASSGQVGNTIYFGEGSWLTVV.

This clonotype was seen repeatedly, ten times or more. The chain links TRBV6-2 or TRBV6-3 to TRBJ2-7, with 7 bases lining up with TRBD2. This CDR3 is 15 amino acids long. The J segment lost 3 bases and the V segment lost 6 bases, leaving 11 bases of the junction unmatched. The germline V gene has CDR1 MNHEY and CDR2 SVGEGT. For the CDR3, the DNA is TGTGCCAGCAGCCCCTTTGGCCCGGGGGGCTACGAGCAGTACTTC. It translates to CASSPFGPGGYEQYF.

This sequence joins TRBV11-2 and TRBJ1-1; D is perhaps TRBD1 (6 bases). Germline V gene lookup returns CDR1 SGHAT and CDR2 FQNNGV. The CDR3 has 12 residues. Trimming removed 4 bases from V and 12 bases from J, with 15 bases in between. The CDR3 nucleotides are TGTGCCAGCAGCTCCGGGACATACGTGACTTTCTTT. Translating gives CASSSGTYVTFF.

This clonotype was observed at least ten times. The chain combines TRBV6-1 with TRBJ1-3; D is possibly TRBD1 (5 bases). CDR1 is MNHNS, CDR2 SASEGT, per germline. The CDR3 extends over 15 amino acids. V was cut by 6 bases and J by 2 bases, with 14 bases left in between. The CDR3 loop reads CASRLLGEAGNTIYF. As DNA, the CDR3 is TGTGCCAGCAGGCTCTTGGGGGAGGCTGGAAACACCATATATTTT.

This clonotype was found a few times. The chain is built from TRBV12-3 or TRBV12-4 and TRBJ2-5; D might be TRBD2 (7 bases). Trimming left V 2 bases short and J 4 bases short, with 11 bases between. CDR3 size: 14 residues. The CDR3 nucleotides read TGTGCCAGCAGTTTATGGGGGGGGCGAGAGACCCAGTACTTC. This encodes CASSLWGGRETQYF.

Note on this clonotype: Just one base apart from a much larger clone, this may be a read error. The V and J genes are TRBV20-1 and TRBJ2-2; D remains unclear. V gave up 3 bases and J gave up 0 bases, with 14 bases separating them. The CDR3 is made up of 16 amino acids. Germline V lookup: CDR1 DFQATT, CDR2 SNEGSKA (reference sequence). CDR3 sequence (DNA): TGCAGTGCTAGGGGGATGGACCGAACGAACACCGGGGAGCTGTTTTTT. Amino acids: CSARGMDRTNTGELFF.

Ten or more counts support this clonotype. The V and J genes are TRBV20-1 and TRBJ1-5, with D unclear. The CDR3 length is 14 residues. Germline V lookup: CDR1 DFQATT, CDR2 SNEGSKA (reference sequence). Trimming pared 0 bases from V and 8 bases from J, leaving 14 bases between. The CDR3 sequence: CSARDRASWEPQHF. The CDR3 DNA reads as TGCAGTGCTAGAGATCGTGCTAGCTGGGAGCCCCAGCATTTT.

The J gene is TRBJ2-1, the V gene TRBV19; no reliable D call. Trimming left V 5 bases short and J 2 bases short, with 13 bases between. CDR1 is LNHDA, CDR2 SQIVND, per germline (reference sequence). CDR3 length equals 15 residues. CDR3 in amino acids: CASSWARDPYNEQFF. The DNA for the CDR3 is TGTGCCAGTAGTTGGGCTAGGGATCCCTACAATGAGCAGTTCTTC.

The CDR3 loop reads CASSFNREGYTF. CDR3 in DNA: TGTGCCAGCAGTTTTAATCGGGAGGGCTACACCTTC. The chain combines TRBV12-3 or TRBV12-4 with TRBJ1-2, with unresolved D. Trimming stripped 3 bases from V and 8 bases from J, with 10 bases between. The CDR3 spans 12 residues.

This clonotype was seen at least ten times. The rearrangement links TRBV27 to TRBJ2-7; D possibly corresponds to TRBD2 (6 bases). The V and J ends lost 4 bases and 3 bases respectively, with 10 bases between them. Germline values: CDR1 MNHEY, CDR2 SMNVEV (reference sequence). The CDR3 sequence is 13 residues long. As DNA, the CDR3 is TGTGCCAGCAGTTACCGGACTAACTACGAGCAGTACTTC. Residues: CASSYRTNYEQYF.

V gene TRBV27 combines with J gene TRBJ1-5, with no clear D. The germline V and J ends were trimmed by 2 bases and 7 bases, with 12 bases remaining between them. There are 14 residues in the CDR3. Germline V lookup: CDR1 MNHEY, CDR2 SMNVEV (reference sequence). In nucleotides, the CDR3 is TGTGCCAGCAGTTTAAAGGTGGGCGGGCAGCCCCAGCATTTT. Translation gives CASSLKVGGQPQHF.

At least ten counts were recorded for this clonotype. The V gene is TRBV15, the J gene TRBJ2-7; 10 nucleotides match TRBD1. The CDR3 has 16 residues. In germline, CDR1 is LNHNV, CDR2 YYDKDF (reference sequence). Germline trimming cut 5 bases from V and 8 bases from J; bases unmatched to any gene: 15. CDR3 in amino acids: CATSFGTGDATMKQYF. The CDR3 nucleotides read TGTGCCACCAGCTTCGGGACAGGGGACGCCACGATGAAGCAGTACTTC.

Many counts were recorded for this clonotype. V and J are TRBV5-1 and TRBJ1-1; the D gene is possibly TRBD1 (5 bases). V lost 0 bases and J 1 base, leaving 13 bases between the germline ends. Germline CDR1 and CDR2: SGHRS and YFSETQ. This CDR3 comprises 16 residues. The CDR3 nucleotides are TGCGCCAGCAGCTTGGGACCCCGAGGGGCGAACACTGAAGCTTTCTTT. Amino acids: CASSLGPRGANTEAFF.

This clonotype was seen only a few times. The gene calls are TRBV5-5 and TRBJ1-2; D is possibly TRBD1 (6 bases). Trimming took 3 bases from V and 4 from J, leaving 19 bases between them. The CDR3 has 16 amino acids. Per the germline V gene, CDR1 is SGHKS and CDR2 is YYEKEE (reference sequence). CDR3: CASSSFATQGTYGYTF. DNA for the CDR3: TGTGCCAGCAGCTCATTCGCGACACAGGGTACCTATGGCTACACCTTC.

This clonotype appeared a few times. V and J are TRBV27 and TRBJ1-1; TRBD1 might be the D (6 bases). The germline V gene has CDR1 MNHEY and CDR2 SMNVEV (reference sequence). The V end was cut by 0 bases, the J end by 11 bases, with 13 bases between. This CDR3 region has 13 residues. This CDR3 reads CASSLSFQTGAFF. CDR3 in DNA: TGTGCCAGCAGTTTATCATTCCAAACAGGGGCTTTCTTT.

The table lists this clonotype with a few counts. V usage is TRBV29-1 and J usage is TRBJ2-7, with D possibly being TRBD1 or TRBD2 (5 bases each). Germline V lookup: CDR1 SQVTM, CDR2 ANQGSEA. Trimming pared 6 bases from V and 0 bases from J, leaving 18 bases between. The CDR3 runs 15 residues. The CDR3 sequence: CSVSGWGILSYEQYF. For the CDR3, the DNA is TGCAGCGTCTCCGGTTGGGGGATCCTCTCCTACGAGCAGTACTTC.

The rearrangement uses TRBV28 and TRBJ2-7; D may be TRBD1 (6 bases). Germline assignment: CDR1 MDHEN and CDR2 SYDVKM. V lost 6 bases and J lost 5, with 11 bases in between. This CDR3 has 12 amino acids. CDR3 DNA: TGTGCCAGCAGGCACAGGGTCCACGAGCAGTACTTC. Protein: CASRHRVHEQYF.

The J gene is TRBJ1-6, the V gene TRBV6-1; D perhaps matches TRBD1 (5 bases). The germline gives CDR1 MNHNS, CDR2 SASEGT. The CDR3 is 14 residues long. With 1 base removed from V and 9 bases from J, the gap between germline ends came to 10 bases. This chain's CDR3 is CASSEGQGGSPLHF. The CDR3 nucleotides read TGTGCCAGCAGTGAAGGTCAGGGAGGTTCACCCCTCCACTTT.

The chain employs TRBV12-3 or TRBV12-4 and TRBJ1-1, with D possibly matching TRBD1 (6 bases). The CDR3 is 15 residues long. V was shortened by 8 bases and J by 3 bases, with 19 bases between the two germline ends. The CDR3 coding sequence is TGTGCCAGCTCACCGGTTTTAGGGGGACACACTGAAGCTTTCTTT. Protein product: CASSPVLGGHTEAFF.

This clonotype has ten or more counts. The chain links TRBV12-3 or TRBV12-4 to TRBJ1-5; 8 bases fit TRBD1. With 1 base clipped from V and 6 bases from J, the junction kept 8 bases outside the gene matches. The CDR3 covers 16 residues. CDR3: CASSLGARGLGQPQHF. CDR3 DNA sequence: TGTGCCAGCAGTTTAGGAGCCAGGGGGCTGGGTCAGCCCCAGCATTTT.

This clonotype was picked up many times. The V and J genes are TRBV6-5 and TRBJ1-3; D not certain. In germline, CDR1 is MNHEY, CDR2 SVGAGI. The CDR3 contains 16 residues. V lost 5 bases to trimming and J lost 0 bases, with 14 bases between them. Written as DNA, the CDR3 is TGTGCCAGCAGTCCGGACCGCTCCTACTCTGGAAACACCATATATTTT. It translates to CASSPDRSYSGNTIYF.

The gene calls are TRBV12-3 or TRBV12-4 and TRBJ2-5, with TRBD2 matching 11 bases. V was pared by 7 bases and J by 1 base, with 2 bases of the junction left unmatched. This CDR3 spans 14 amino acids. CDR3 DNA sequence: TGTGCCAGCAAACTAGCGGGGGTCCAAGAGACCCAGTACTTC. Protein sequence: CASKLAGVQETQYF.

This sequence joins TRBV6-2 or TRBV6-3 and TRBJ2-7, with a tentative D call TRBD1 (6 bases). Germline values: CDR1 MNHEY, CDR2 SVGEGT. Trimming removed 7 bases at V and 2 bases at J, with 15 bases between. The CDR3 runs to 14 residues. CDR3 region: CASKRGTTPYEQYF. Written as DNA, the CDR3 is TGTGCCAGCAAGCGAGGGACAACTCCCTACGAGCAGTACTTC.

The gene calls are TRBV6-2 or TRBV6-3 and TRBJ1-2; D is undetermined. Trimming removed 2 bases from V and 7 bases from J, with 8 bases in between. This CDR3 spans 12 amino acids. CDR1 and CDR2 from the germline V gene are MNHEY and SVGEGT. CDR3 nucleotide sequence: TGTGCCAGCAGTTACATCGGTGCTGGCTACACCTTC. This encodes CASSYIGAGYTF.

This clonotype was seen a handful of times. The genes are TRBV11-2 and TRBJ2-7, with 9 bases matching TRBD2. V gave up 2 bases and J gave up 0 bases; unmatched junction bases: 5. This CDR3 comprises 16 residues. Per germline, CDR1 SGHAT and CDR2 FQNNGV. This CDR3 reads CASSLLMTSGSYEQYF. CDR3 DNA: TGTGCCAGCAGCTTATTAATGACTAGCGGCTCCTACGAGCAGTACTTC.